The 20 T cell receptor beta chains below come from one sample, sequenced in a study of blood T cell repertoires in COVID-19 (TCRdb year 2020). Libraries were built with the immunoSEQ multiplex PCR assay. TCRdb carries this immuneACCESS record with in-frame sequences only. Its versions omit some clonotypes, under half of them owing to an unresolved V gene in the studies checked, with the rest unexplained. The sample data list under 300,000 clones, and around 87% of these were observed just once. More than 6.5% of the sample is held by the ten biggest clonotypes. The sample consisted of peripheral blood. The receptors stem from a woman between 65 and 79 years old with active or convalescent COVID-19.

J is TRBJ2-5 and V is TRBV5-1; 10 nucleotides agree with TRBD2. Germline V lookup: CDR1 SGHRS, CDR2 YFSETQ. The CDR3 has 18 amino acids. J was trimmed by 5 bases and V by 1 base; bases with no gene match: 14. The CDR3 sequence: CASSLLIGGGTSAETQYF. The CDR3 region has the DNA TGCGCCAGCAGCTTGCTTATCGGGGGCGGGACTAGCGCTGAGACCCAGTACTTC.

The CDR3 loop is CSVSRYTGELFF. The CDR3 region has the DNA TGCAGCGTCTCCCGGTACACCGGGGAGCTGTTTTTT. This chain uses TRBV29-1 with TRBJ2-2, with D unresolved. Trimming took off 6 bases at V and 3 bases at J, with 8 bases between the two ends. Germline V lookup: CDR1 SQVTM, CDR2 ANQGSEA. The CDR3 spans 12 residues.

This clone has just a few counts. This rearrangement joins TRBV7-2 to TRBJ1-1; D remains unclear. Germline loops: CDR1 SGHTA, CDR2 FQGNSA. Trimming removed 2 bases at V and 4 bases at J, with 14 bases between. The CDR3 loop spans 15 amino acids. As DNA, the CDR3 is TGTGCCAGCAGCTTAACGGAAGGAGGAATCACTGAAGCTTTCTTT. It translates to CASSLTEGGITEAFF.

V gene TRBV5-1 combines with J gene TRBJ1-1; maybe TRBD1 (6 bases). This CDR3 comprises 15 residues. Germline V gives CDR1 SGHRS, CDR2 YFSETQ. Trimming left V 4 bases short and J 2 bases short, with 15 bases between. The DNA for the CDR3 is TGCGCCAGCAGCAAACACAGGGCCTCCAACACTGAAGCTTTCTTT. Amino acids: CASSKHRASNTEAFF.

This clone was counted a few times. The chain employs TRBV10-1 and TRBJ2-2; D is unresolved. CDR1 is WNHNN, CDR2 SYGVQD, per germline (reference sequence). Trimming left V 3 bases short and J 0 bases short, with 2 bases between. The CDR3 sequence is 13 residues long. The CDR3 protein is CASSDTNTGELFF. CDR3 in DNA: TGCGCCAGCAGTGATACGAACACCGGGGAGCTGTTTTTT.

This clone was detected only a few times. CDR3 in DNA: TGTGCCAGCAGCCCAAGCCCAGGGGGGTTCTACGAGCAGTACTTC. Translation gives CASSPSPGGFYEQYF. The chain combines TRBV7-9 with TRBJ2-7; tentatively, D is TRBD1 (7 bases). CDR1 is SEHNR and CDR2 is FQNEAQ in the germline V gene (reference sequence). V lost 5 bases and J lost 3, with 17 bases in between. This CDR3 is built from 15 residues.

V and J are TRBV24-1 and TRBJ1-2; D gene ambiguous. Germline V CDR1 and CDR2: KGHDR, SFDVKD. The CDR3 is 11 amino acids. With 6 bases removed from V and 7 bases from J, the gap between germline ends came to 8 bases. CDR3 residues: CATSNSFGYTF. CDR3 in DNA: TGTGCCACCAGTAATTCATTTGGCTACACCTTC.

This clone has just one count. The chain has TRBV3-1 (or the pseudogene TRBV3-2) and TRBJ1-1; D possibly corresponds to TRBD1 (5 bases). CDR3 size: 13 residues. Trimming left V 8 bases short and J 6 bases short, with 16 bases between. CDR1 and CDR2 (germline): LGHDT, YNNKEL (reference sequence). CDR3 sequence reads: CASQPHDSSEAFF. CDR3 nucleotide sequence: TGTGCCAGCCAACCCCACGACAGCTCTGAAGCTTTCTTT.

This clone was counted once. V gene TRBV5-1 combines with J gene TRBJ2-1, with 9 positions matching TRBD1. The trim removed 6 bases at V and 8 bases at J, leaving 12 bases unmatched. CDR1 SGHRS and CDR2 YFSETQ come from the germline V gene. This CDR3 has 15 amino acids. The CDR3 loop is CASTWGDRVRDEQFF. The DNA of the CDR3 is TGCGCCAGCACCTGGGGGGACAGGGTTAGGGATGAGCAGTTCTTC.

The chain links TRBV6-6 to TRBJ1-5, with D hard to call. Between the trimmed V and J ends, which lost 11 bases and 6 bases, there was a span of 17 bases. Germline CDR1 is MNHNY and CDR2 is SVGAGI (reference sequence). The CDR3 covers 13 residues. This CDR3 is CAAGVGLGQPQHF. The DNA of the CDR3 is TGTGCCGCGGGAGTCGGGCTGGGTCAGCCCCAGCATTTT.

This clone was detected only once. The gene calls are TRBV15 and TRBJ1-4; TRBD1 matches at 9 bases. The CDR3 consists of 15 residues. The germline V gene has CDR1 LNHNV and CDR2 YYDKDF (reference sequence). V dropped 4 bases and J dropped 5; count of bases not matched to a gene: 5. The CDR3 protein is CATSKSGQGNEKLFF. For the CDR3, the DNA is TGTGCCACCAGCAAATCGGGACAGGGAAATGAAAAACTGTTTTTT.

V is TRBV2 and J is TRBJ2-1; maybe TRBD1 (6 bases). The ends were cut back, 10 bases at V and 0 bases at J, with 22 bases in the middle. CDR3 size: 17 residues. CDR1 SNHLY and CDR2 FYNNEI come from the germline V gene. The CDR3 loop is CAIRPIDGRGSYNEQFF. CDR3 in DNA: TGTGCCATCCGACCCATCGATGGCAGGGGCTCCTACAATGAGCAGTTCTTC.

This clone was observed once. The J gene is TRBJ1-2, the V gene TRBV27; 9 nucleotides match TRBD1. The trim removed 4 bases at V and 2 bases at J, leaving 2 bases unmatched. This CDR3 is 14 amino acids long. Germline V gene data show CDR1 as MNHEY and CDR2 as SMNVEV (reference sequence). CDR3 DNA sequence: TGTGCCAGCAGTTGGGGACAGGGAAACTATGGCTACACCTTC. Amino acids: CASSWGQGNYGYTF.

The chain recombines TRBV9 with TRBJ1-5; possibly TRBD1 for D (5 bases). This CDR3 has 14 residues. V dropped 2 bases and J dropped 8 bases, with 14 bases sitting between them. CDR1 is SGDLS and CDR2 is YYNGEE in the germline V gene. The CDR3 nucleotides read TGTGCCAGCAGCGTCGGGGGTCGAGGGAAGCCCCAGCATTTT. As protein: CASSVGGRGKPQHF.

V gene TRBV24-1 combines with J gene TRBJ1-5; the D gene is possibly TRBD1 (5 bases). The length of the CDR3 is 15 residues. Looked up from germline, CDR1 is KGHDR and CDR2 is SFDVKD. The V and J ends lost 1 base and 4 bases respectively, with 10 bases between them. CDR3 DNA sequence: TGTGCCACCAGTGATTTCGGGGGAGGTAATCAGCCCCAGCATTTT. As protein: CATSDFGGGNQPQHF.

The chain combines TRBV5-1 with TRBJ1-4, with 7 bases lining up with TRBD1. CDR3 length: 14 residues. The V gene end was trimmed by 5 bases and the J gene end by 7 bases; junction bases not matched to a gene: 8. Germline V CDR1 and CDR2: SGHRS, YFSETQ. CDR3 DNA sequence: TGCGCCAGCAGGCCACAGGGGTTTGGTGAAAAACTGTTTTTT. Its translation is CASRPQGFGEKLFF.

The chain joins TRBV7-6 to TRBJ1-2; 9 positions agree with TRBD1. V gave up 4 bases and J gave up 6 bases; unmatched junction bases: 12. Germline CDR1 and CDR2: SGHVS and FNYEAQ. This CDR3 has 16 amino acids. Here the CDR3 reads CASSYPGQGENDGYTF. The CDR3 bases are TGTGCCAGCAGCTACCCGGGACAGGGCGAGAATGATGGCTACACCTTC.

The rearrangement links TRBV20-1 to TRBJ2-3; 14 positions match TRBD2. CDR1 and CDR2 (germline): DFQATT, SNEGSKA (reference sequence). The ends lost 3 bases at V and 8 bases at J; junction bases unmatched: 7. The CDR3 consists of 15 residues. As DNA, the CDR3 is TGCAGTGCTAGTCTGACTAGCGGGGGGGAGGGTACGCAGTATTTT. Its protein is CSASLTSGGEGTQYF.

This clone has just a few counts. The genes are TRBV5-4 and TRBJ1-6, with D possibly matching TRBD1 (5 bases). The CDR3 is 15 residues long. Per germline, CDR1 SGHNT and CDR2 YYREEE (reference sequence). With 0 bases removed from V and 7 bases from J, the gap between germline ends came to 11 bases. CDR3 residues: CASSLEGRANSPLHF. CDR3 sequence (DNA): TGTGCCAGCAGCTTGGAGGGCAGGGCGAATTCACCCCTCCACTTT.

The rearrangement joins TRBV5-5 to TRBJ2-7; D is unclear. The V end lost 0 bases, the J end lost 0 bases, and 13 bases lay between the germline ends. This CDR3 has 16 residues. Per the germline V gene, CDR1 is SGHKS and CDR2 is YYEKEE (reference sequence). In DNA form, the CDR3 reads TGTGCCAGCAGCTTGGGGTTGGTACTGAGCTCCTACGAGCAGTACTTC. Its protein is CASSLGLVLSSYEQYF.